This T cell receptor (beta chain) is from a study of blood T cell repertoires in COVID-19. Some clones are missing from TCRdb's copy, which holds only in-frame ones; the method was immunoSEQ multiplex PCR. The sample lists roughly 140,000 clones; over 75% were seen once. The germline V gene encodes CDR1 KGHSH and CDR2 LQKENI. CDR3 length: 17 residues. The V and J ends lost 4 bases and 5 bases, in that order; junction bases with no gene match: 12. The chain couples TRBV18 to TRBJ1-2, with 11 positions matching TRBD1. This TCR was sampled from a man in his 70s with acute or convalescent COVID-19. The sequenced sample consisted of peripheral blood. CDR3 sequence: CASSLGQGAGGPYGYTF. The CDR3 coding sequence is TGTGCCAGCTCACTCGGACAGGGGGCTGGGGGACCGTATGGCTACACCTTC.